The 32 T cell receptor beta chains presented below share a single source sample, sequenced in a study of T cell responses to AZD1222 COVID-19 vaccine. Profiled with immunoSEQ multiplex PCR; TCRdb holds only in-frame clones, not every one. The table has about 150,000 clones, 92% seen once. Sequencing used peripheral blood, obtained 28 days after the second AZD1222 dose. The receptors originated from an adult who received the AZD1222 COVID-19 vaccine.

The chain is built from TRBV29-1 and TRBJ1-4; TRBD1 aligns across 9 bases. This CDR3 contains 15 residues. Germline V CDR1 and CDR2: SQVTM, ANQGSEA. After removal of 7 bases from V and 7 bases from J, the junction contained 13 bases not matched to a gene. In nucleotides, the CDR3 is TGCAGCGCCGTCCCGGGACAGGGAACGGGTGAAAAACTGTTTTTT. This translates into CSAVPGQGTGEKLFF.

Points on this clone: The junction shows a germline mismatch at one end, possibly a read error. The chain carries TRBV7-7 and TRBJ1-1; no reliable D call. The CDR3 sequence is 13 residues long. Germline assignment: CDR1 SSHAT and CDR2 FNYEAQ (reference sequence). CDR3 sequence reads: CASSPIQGPEAFF. CDR3 in DNA: TGTGCTAGCAGCCCAATACAAGGCCCTGAAGCTTTCTTT.

The chain employs TRBV21-1 and TRBJ2-1; the D segment call TRBD2 is taken from the table without a DNA check. TRBV21-1 is a pseudogene segment. This CDR3 region has 16 residues. This CDR3 reads CASTQSASGSRNEQFF. CDR3 nucleotide sequence: TGTGCCAGCACCCAGTCGGCTAGCGGGAGCCGCAATGAGCAGTTCTTC.

This clone was recorded once. This rearrangement joins TRBV19 to TRBJ1-5, with unresolved D. This CDR3 has 14 residues. V gave up 6 bases and J gave up 0 bases, with 9 bases separating them. Per the germline V gene, CDR1 is LNHDA and CDR2 is SQIVND (reference sequence). CDR3 sequence: CASRSVHSNQPQHF. The CDR3 DNA is TGTGCCAGTAGGAGCGTCCATAGCAATCAGCCCCAGCATTTT.

V and J are TRBV7-9 and TRBJ1-6; 7 nucleotides agree with TRBD1. V trimming: 5 bases; J trimming: 8 bases; junction bases outside the gene matches: 9. CDR1 and CDR2 from the germline V gene are SEHNR and FQNEAQ (reference sequence). The CDR3 is 15 residues long. The CDR3 coding sequence is TGTGCCAGCAGCACTAGGGGGCACGGCGATTCACCCCTCCACTTT. Its translation: CASSTRGHGDSPLHF. The full variable domain, rest sourced from reference TRBV7-9 and TRBJ1-6, is DTGVSQNPRHKITKRGQNVTFRCDPISEHNRLYWYRQTLGQGPEFLTYFQNEAQLEKSRLLSDRFSAERPKGSFSTLEIQRTEQGDSAMYLCASSTRGHGDSPLHFGNGTRLTVT.

CDR3 residues: CASSLGLAYNEQFF. The CDR3, as DNA: TGTGCCAGCAGCTTAGGCTTAGCTTACAATGAGCAGTTCTTC. The V gene is TRBV7-2, the J gene TRBJ2-1; D unresolved. The CDR3 consists of 14 residues. The V end lost 1 base, the J end lost 4 bases, and 8 bases lay between the germline ends. Germline CDR1 is SGHTA and CDR2 is FQGNSA.

CDR3 DNA sequence: TGTGCCAGCAGCCCCCGAGCCCCCAGCCAGTATGGCTACACCTTC. Translating gives CASSPRAPSQYGYTF. The chain carries TRBV6-5 and TRBJ1-2; no firm D call. CDR3 length: 15 residues. In germline, CDR1 is MNHEY, CDR2 SVGAGI. Trimming removed 6 bases at V and 5 bases at J, with 19 bases between.

The V call is TRBV5-4, the J call TRBJ2-3; 7 bases are a match to TRBD1. Germline V gives CDR1 SGHNT, CDR2 YYREEE (reference sequence). CDR3 length equals 15 residues. V gave up 4 bases and J gave up 2 bases; unmatched junction bases: 7. The CDR3 protein is CASSVDRPSTDTQYF. The CDR3 DNA is TGTGCCAGCAGCGTGGACAGGCCATCCACAGATACGCAGTATTTT.

The chain recombines TRBV13 with TRBJ2-1; TRBD1 is a possible D gene (7 bases). Germline V gene data show CDR1 as PRHDT and CDR2 as FYEKMQ (reference sequence). Trimming cost V 7 bases and J 1 base, with 14 bases left between them. The CDR3 length is 15 residues. CDR3 nucleotide sequence: TGTGCCAGCACCAACGCAGGGGGGTCCTACAATGAGCAGTTCTTC. Its protein product is CASTNAGGSYNEQFF.

This chain uses TRBV28 with TRBJ1-5; 7 bases line up with TRBD1. The CDR3 consists of 17 residues. Per germline, CDR1 MDHEN and CDR2 SYDVKM. Germline trimming cut 4 bases from V and 7 bases from J; bases unmatched to any gene: 16. The DNA for the CDR3 is TGTGCCAGCAGTTCGGTTACAGGGAAAGGGGACAGACAGCCCCAGCATTTT. Its translation is CASSSVTGKGDRQPQHF.

The chain uses TRBV6-4 and TRBJ2-7; perhaps TRBD2 as D (7 bases). This CDR3 comprises 15 residues. Germline-derived CDR1 and CDR2 are MRHNA and SNTAGT. The germline V and J ends were trimmed by 3 bases and 0 bases, with 12 bases remaining between them. CDR3 region: CASSEQGGSSYEQYF. DNA of the CDR3: TGTGCCAGCAGTGAACAGGGCGGGAGCTCCTACGAGCAGTACTTC.

This rearrangement joins TRBV4-1 to TRBJ1-5; tentatively, D is TRBD1 (6 bases). CDR1 and CDR2 from the germline V gene are MGHRA and YSYEKL. The ends were cut back, 1 base at V and 0 bases at J, with 16 bases in the middle. The CDR3 is 18 residues long. This CDR3 is CASSQGRGGQISNQPQHF. Here the CDR3 DNA reads TGCGCCAGCAGCCAAGGGCGCGGGGGACAAATTAGCAATCAGCCCCAGCATTTT.

V and J are TRBV5-1 and TRBJ1-3; 11 bases are a match to TRBD1. Unmatched junction bases numbered 11, after V lost 4 bases and J lost 2 bases. The germline V gene has CDR1 SGHRS and CDR2 YFSETQ. The CDR3 has 18 residues. CDR3 DNA: TGCGCCAGCAGCCTAAACCCCGGGACAGGGGGACCTGGAAACACCATATATTTT. The encoded protein is CASSLNPGTGGPGNTIYF.

This chain uses TRBV18 with TRBJ2-2; no firm D call. Germline assignment: CDR1 KGHSH and CDR2 LQKENI. The ends were cut back, 0 bases at V and 5 bases at J, with 7 bases in the middle. The CDR3 has 14 residues. The CDR3 reads CASSPPAATGELFF. In DNA form, the CDR3 reads TGTGCCAGCTCACCACCGGCGGCAACCGGGGAGCTGTTTTTT.

The V and J genes are TRBV19 and TRBJ2-2; the match to TRBD2 covers 10 bases. This CDR3 spans 17 amino acids. The germline V gene has CDR1 LNHDA and CDR2 SQIVND (reference sequence). Losses at the gene ends were 3 bases for V and 4 bases for J; bases not matched to a gene: 8. The CDR3 region is CASSITSGIRSTGELFF. DNA for the CDR3: TGTGCCAGTAGTATCACTAGCGGGATACGGAGCACCGGGGAGCTGTTTTTT.

The J gene is TRBJ2-7, the V gene TRBV9; perhaps TRBD2 as D (6 bases). Germline-derived CDR1 and CDR2 are SGDLS and YYNGEE. The CDR3 totals 16 residues. Trimming left V 0 bases short and J 3 bases short, with 16 bases between. CDR3: CASSVAAAGRYYEQYF. DNA for the CDR3: TGTGCCAGCAGCGTAGCGGCGGCAGGGAGGTACTACGAGCAGTACTTC.

The V gene is TRBV6-5, the J gene TRBJ1-3; D unresolved. The germline V and J ends were trimmed by 8 bases and 0 bases, with 11 bases remaining between them. CDR3 length equals 14 residues. CDR1 and CDR2 from the germline V gene are MNHEY and SVGAGI. CDR3 in amino acids: CASLQDRSGNTIYF. DNA for the CDR3: TGTGCCAGCCTCCAGGACCGCTCTGGAAACACCATATATTTT.

This clone has only one observation. CDR3 in amino acids: CASSYSSRAETQYF. DNA of the CDR3: TGTGCCAGCAGTTATTCCTCCAGGGCCGAGACCCAGTACTTC. The chain uses TRBV6-5 and TRBJ2-5; D perhaps matches TRBD1 (5 bases). The CDR3 has 14 amino acids. CDR1 and CDR2 from the germline V gene are MNHEY and SVGAGI. Trimming cost V 3 bases and J 5 bases, with 13 bases left between them.

This rearrangement joins TRBV30 to TRBJ1-6, with D tentatively TRBD1 (6 bases). The CDR3 has 14 residues. CDR1 GTSNPN and CDR2 SVGIG come from the germline V gene (reference sequence). V lost 1 base, J lost 8 bases, and 12 bases lay in between. Here the CDR3 reads CAWSGGAADSPLHF. In DNA, the CDR3 is TGTGCCTGGAGTGGGGGGGCGGCGGATTCACCCCTCCACTTT.

The gene calls are TRBV27 and TRBJ1-4; 12 positions agree with TRBD1. The CDR3 loop spans 18 amino acids. Looked up from germline, CDR1 is MNHEY and CDR2 is SMNVEV (reference sequence). V dropped 4 bases and J dropped 7; count of bases not matched to a gene: 13. The chain's CDR3 is CASSSFRDRGPNGEKLFF. CDR3 nucleotide sequence: TGTGCCAGCAGTTCGTTCCGGGACAGGGGGCCCAACGGTGAAAAACTGTTTTTT.

The chain combines TRBV19 with TRBJ1-5; 7 nucleotides align to TRBD1. Germline CDR1 is LNHDA and CDR2 is SQIVND (reference sequence). V shed 6 bases, J shed 3 bases, and the junction held 5 bases outside the gene matches. This CDR3 comprises 14 residues. In nucleotides, the CDR3 is TGTGCCAGTAGCCAGGGGACAGACAATCAGCCCCAGCATTTT. Translation gives CASSQGTDNQPQHF.

V is TRBV6-5 and J is TRBJ1-1, with D possibly being TRBD1 (6 bases). Trimming took off 6 bases at V and 3 bases at J, with 11 bases between the two ends. There are 13 residues in the CDR3. Germline V gives CDR1 MNHEY, CDR2 SVGAGI. DNA for the CDR3: TGTGCCAGCAGCGGGGACACCGACACTGAAGCTTTCTTT. Protein product: CASSGDTDTEAFF.

The chain uses TRBV11-2 and TRBJ2-1; tentatively, D is TRBD1 or TRBD2 (5 bases each). The CDR3 totals 16 residues. Looked up from germline, CDR1 is SGHAT and CDR2 is FQNNGV. V shed 6 bases and J shed 2 bases, with 17 bases lying between them. CDR3 bases: TGTGCCAGCAGTCCTCCCGGGACCTCCACCTACAATGAGCAGTTCTTC. Translated: CASSPPGTSTYNEQFF.

CDR3 in DNA: TGTGCCAGCATTCAGGGAAACACTGAAGCTTTCTTT. Its translation is CASIQGNTEAFF. The gene calls are TRBV12-3 or TRBV12-4 and TRBJ1-1; D may be TRBD1 (5 bases). Trimming stripped 7 bases from V and 2 bases from J, with 8 bases between. CDR3 length: 12 amino acids.

The chain uses TRBV30 and TRBJ1-5, with D possibly being TRBD1 (5 bases). V lost 3 bases, J lost 6 bases, and 12 bases lay in between. Per the germline V gene, CDR1 is GTSNPN and CDR2 is SVGIG (reference sequence). This CDR3 region has 13 residues. CDR3 protein: CAWRTPGAQPQHF. Here the CDR3 DNA reads TGTGCCTGGAGGACCCCCGGGGCTCAGCCCCAGCATTTT.

V usage is TRBV15 and J usage is TRBJ2-7; D is perhaps TRBD2 (5 bases). The CDR3 has 16 residues. The ends were cut back, 0 bases at V and 1 base at J, with 13 bases in the middle. CDR1 is LNHNV and CDR2 is YYDKDF in the germline V gene (reference sequence). Written as DNA, the CDR3 is TGTGCCACCAGCAGAGAGTCGCCGTCGGGGTCCTACGAGCAGTACTTC. Translating gives CATSRESPSGSYEQYF.

The rearrangement joins TRBV7-2 to TRBJ1-4; D is unclear. Germline loops: CDR1 SGHTA, CDR2 FQGNSA. CDR3 length: 14 residues. V was clipped by 1 base and J by 8 bases, with 11 bases between them. The CDR3 region has the DNA TGTGCCAGCAGCTTAGAACGGGGATGGGAAAAACTGTTTTTT. Amino acids: CASSLERGWEKLFF.

This rearrangement joins TRBV7-6 to TRBJ1-2; possibly TRBD1 for D (6 bases). This CDR3 spans 11 amino acids. Deletions cut 11 bases from V and 4 bases from J, with 11 bases between. The germline V gene encodes CDR1 SGHVS and CDR2 FNYEAQ. The CDR3, as DNA: TGTGCCTATAAGGGGGGCTATGGCTACACCTTC. Its translation is CAYKGGYGYTF.

This chain links TRBV3-1 (or the pseudogene TRBV3-2) with TRBJ2-1; 9 bases map to TRBD2. The CDR3 consists of 16 residues. The V and J ends lost 4 bases and 3 bases, in that order; junction bases with no gene match: 7. Germline V gene sequence: CDR1 LGHDT, CDR2 YNNKEL (reference sequence). CDR3 bases: TGTGCCAGCAGCCCCCCCGGGACTAGCCACTACAATGAGCAGTTCTTC. The encoded protein is CASSPPGTSHYNEQFF.

This chain joins TRBV6-5 and TRBJ1-6; D is undetermined. V was pared by 7 bases and J by 5 bases, with 9 bases between. Germline CDR1 reads MNHEY; CDR2 reads SVGAGI. The CDR3 sequence is 13 residues long. Written as DNA, the CDR3 is TGTGCCAGCAATCGGGGAAATAATTCACCCCTCCACTTT. Translating it yields CASNRGNNSPLHF.

This clone was observed a handful of times. This chain links TRBV28 with TRBJ1-5; D gene uncertain. CDR1 and CDR2 (germline): MDHEN, SYDVKM. V lost 2 bases and J lost 9, with 11 bases in between. This CDR3 has 13 residues. CDR3 nucleotides: TGTGCCAGCAGTTTACGGCCAAACCCGCCCCAGCATTTT. It translates to CASSLRPNPPQHF.

This rearrangement joins TRBV6-4 to TRBJ2-1; TRBD2 agrees at 8 bases. Germline CDR1 is MRHNA and CDR2 is SNTAGT. V lost 4 bases, J lost 3 bases, and 8 bases stayed unmatched. The CDR3 runs to 16 residues. CDR3 amino acids: CASSAAGTRYYNEQFF. DNA for the CDR3: TGTGCCAGCAGTGCAGCCGGGACTAGATACTACAATGAGCAGTTCTTC.